The 15 T cell receptor beta chains below come from one sample, sequenced in a study of cytomegalovirus exposure and HLA in healthy donors. In the PCR, 60 Vbeta and 13 Jbeta primers were used. Method: immunoSEQ multiplex PCR; TCRdb's copy keeps in-frame clones and lacks some. The table lists 150,000 or so clones, roughly 75% of them singletons. The sequencing input was PBMCs. The receptors derive from a female donor in good health and CMV-seronegative.

The chain has TRBV4-1 and TRBJ2-7; TRBD1 might be the D (5 bases). CDR3 size: 16 residues. Trimming removed 3 bases at V and 2 bases at J, with 17 bases between. Germline values: CDR1 MGHRA, CDR2 YSYEKL. The CDR3 is CASSQISGNPAYEQYF. CDR3 DNA sequence: TGCGCCAGCAGCCAGATATCAGGGAATCCGGCCTACGAGCAGTACTTC.

The rearrangement uses TRBV7-8 and TRBJ2-3; 14 positions agree with TRBD2. V was pared by 3 bases and J by 4 bases, with 9 bases of the junction left unmatched. The CDR3 totals 18 residues. The germline V gene has CDR1 SGHVS and CDR2 FQNEAQ. CDR3 in amino acids: CASSFETSGRGFPDTQYF. CDR3 bases: TGTGCCAGCAGCTTCGAGACTAGCGGGAGGGGATTTCCAGATACGCAGTATTTT.

CDR3 nucleotide sequence: TGTGCCAGCTCACCACAGCGGGGGGCATCAGAGACCCAGTACTTC. Encoded protein: CASSPQRGASETQYF. This rearrangement joins TRBV18 to TRBJ2-5; 9 bases agree with TRBD2. The germline V gene has CDR1 KGHSH and CDR2 LQKENI. V lost 1 base, J lost 4 bases, and 4 bases stayed unmatched. There are 15 residues in the CDR3.

This clone was detected many times. The rearrangement uses TRBV28 and TRBJ1-5; maybe TRBD1 (5 bases). Trimming cost V 6 bases and J 3 bases, with 15 bases left between them. The CDR3 length is 15 residues. Germline V gene data show CDR1 as MDHEN and CDR2 as SYDVKM. The CDR3 DNA reads as TGTGCCAGCAGGGCCTCGGGGGTGGACAATCAGCCCCAGCATTTT. It specifies CASRASGVDNQPQHF.

This chain connects TRBV5-1 to TRBJ2-2, with TRBD1 matching over 7 bases. V dropped 0 bases and J dropped 7; count of bases not matched to a gene: 6. Per germline, CDR1 SGHRS and CDR2 YFSETQ. This CDR3 has 15 residues. As DNA, the CDR3 is TGCGCCAGCAGCTTGGGACAGGGAATAGTCGGGGAGCTGTTTTTT. It is translated as CASSLGQGIVGELFF.

V and J are TRBV4-1 and TRBJ2-1; 11 positions match TRBD2. The V segment lost 3 bases and the J segment 4 bases; nucleotides outside the gene matches: 5. CDR3 size: 16 residues. Germline V gives CDR1 MGHRA, CDR2 YSYEKL. The CDR3 is CASSHPGTSGYNEQFF. CDR3 in DNA: TGCGCCAGCAGCCACCCCGGGACTAGCGGTTACAATGAGCAGTTCTTC.

The chain couples TRBV6-5 to TRBJ2-7; 10 bases line up with TRBD1. The V segment lost 8 bases and the J segment 5 bases; nucleotides outside the gene matches: 9. The CDR3 has 14 residues. Germline V gives CDR1 MNHEY, CDR2 SVGAGI. The CDR3 nucleotides are TGTGCCAGCTCCTCGGGACAGGGGTACCACGAGCAGTACTTC. This translates into CASSSGQGYHEQYF.

The gene calls are TRBV7-2 and TRBJ2-7; D perhaps matches TRBD2 (5 bases). CDR3 length: 15 amino acids. Looked up from germline, CDR1 is SGHTA and CDR2 is FQGNSA. V lost 1 base, J lost 7 bases, and 17 bases lay in between. The CDR3 bases are TGTGCCAGCAGCTTAGGGTGGGAGTTTATGTGGGAGCAGTACTTC. Protein sequence: CASSLGWEFMWEQYF.

The chain employs TRBV5-1 and TRBJ2-3, with D possibly matching TRBD2 (6 bases). From germline, CDR1 is SGHRS and CDR2 YFSETQ. Trimming left V 0 bases short and J 3 bases short, with 11 bases between. This CDR3 spans 15 amino acids. The CDR3 sequence is CASSLGSGATDTQYF. CDR3 coding DNA: TGCGCCAGCAGCTTGGGATCGGGAGCGACAGATACGCAGTATTTT.

This clone was counted a single time. V gene TRBV25-1 combines with J gene TRBJ1-2; 8 bases match TRBD1. The CDR3 sequence is 14 residues long. The V segment lost 5 bases and the J segment 0 bases; nucleotides outside the gene matches: 2. Germline CDR1 is MGHDK and CDR2 is SYGVNS. The CDR3 loop is CASSWTGTNYGYTF. The CDR3 nucleotides read TGTGCCAGCAGTTGGACAGGGACTAACTATGGCTACACCTTC.

The genes are TRBV21-1 and TRBJ1-3; the DNA was not used to check the table's D call, TRBD1. TRBV21-1 is marked as a pseudogene. This CDR3 has 20 amino acids. CDR3 amino acids: CASSKPLGQGAPSSGNTIYF. For the CDR3, the DNA is TGTGCCAGCAGCAAACCATTGGGACAGGGGGCTCCGAGCTCTGGAAACACCATATATTTT.

The chain has TRBV6-4 and TRBJ1-2; D ambiguous. The V and J ends lost 2 bases and 4 bases respectively, with 8 bases between them. CDR3 length equals 13 residues. Per germline, CDR1 MRHNA and CDR2 SNTAGT. The CDR3 DNA sequence: TGTGCCAGCAGTGACGGTGGCCGCTATGGCTACACCTTC. Residues: CASSDGGRYGYTF.

The gene calls are TRBV6-1 and TRBJ2-7, with TRBD1 matching 8 bases. This CDR3 has 14 amino acids. Germline values: CDR1 MNHNS, CDR2 SASEGT. Germline trimming cut 9 bases from V and 6 bases from J; bases unmatched to any gene: 13. CDR3 sequence: CASCPDREVAEQYF. CDR3 sequence (DNA): TGTGCCAGTTGCCCGGACAGGGAGGTTGCCGAGCAGTACTTC.

This clone was found a few times. CDR3 in DNA: TGTGCCAGTAATTGGGGGCAGAGTAGCACAGATACGCAGTATTTT. Protein product: CASNWGQSSTDTQYF. The chain uses TRBV19 and TRBJ2-3, with D perhaps TRBD1 (6 bases). The length of the CDR3 is 15 residues. V was cut by 7 bases and J by 0 bases, with 14 bases left in between. The germline gives CDR1 LNHDA, CDR2 SQIVND (reference sequence).

The chain recombines TRBV7-8 with TRBJ1-1; possibly TRBD1 for D (5 bases). CDR1 and CDR2 from the germline V gene are SGHVS and FQNEAQ. This CDR3 contains 14 residues. Deletions cut 5 bases from V and 1 base from J, with 11 bases between. Here the CDR3 DNA reads TGTGCCAGCAGCAGCAGGGCCGAGAACACTGAAGCTTTCTTT. As protein: CASSSRAENTEAFF. The whole variable domain, remainder taken from reference TRBV7-8 and TRBJ1-1, is GAGVSQSPRYKVAKRGQDVALRCDPISGHVSLFWYQQALGQGPEFLTYFQNEAQLDKSGLPSDRFFAERPEGSVSTLKIQRTQQEDSAVYLCASSSRAENTEAFFGQGTRLTVV.